This T cell receptor (beta chain) derives from a study of blood T cell repertoires in COVID-19 (dated by TCRdb to 2020 to 2022). Study-level background: Collaborator samples came from the United States, Italy and Spain and covered acute and convalescent phases of COVID-19. The material from the prospective study consisted of cDNA or gDNA derived from T cells, B-cell-depleted T cells, or PBMCs. Deeply sampled blood TCRbeta repertoires from subjects exposed to, actively infected with, or recovered from COVID-19 were included in the dataset. A freely available public database, intended as a resource for researchers studying the immune response to SARS-CoV-2, is where the repertoires were released. Samples came from the ongoing ImmuneRACE study (first 160 participants) plus 1,254 subjects from 6 global collaborators. The sample metadata nearly always contained a de-identified subject ID, COVID-19 status, age in years and sex. Where available, HLA class I and class II types were taken from metadata supplied by the sample provider and were not determined by assay-based typing.

About this clone: There is no known antigen for this receptor. There are no base qualities to consult, and no much larger clone falls within one base.

What the authors observed across the whole study: Clinical and demographic metadata were provided uncurated, with the amount varying by source and participant.

Its CDR3 holds 16 amino acids, cysteine through phenylalanine. Only CDR3 DNA remains: 48 bases, in frame from the first base. Looking up the germline V gene (reference sequence) yields CDR1 LNHDA and CDR2 SQIVND. The V end loses 9 bases and the J end loses 0 bases, and a stretch of 18 bases separates them. TCRbeta CDR3 regions were amplified from genomic DNA by means of the immunoSEQ Assay, a bias-controlled multiplex PCR. As for the original processing: Nucleated cell counts per sample were estimated from amplification of reference gene primers within the assay. To quantify the absolute abundance of each unique TCRbeta CDR3 rearrangement, sequence reads were collapsed and filtered. For each sample, productive Simpson clonality was calculated as the square root of Simpson's diversity index over productive rearrangements. Not all clones reach the TCRdb copy of this immuneACCESS table, which keeps in-frame sequences only. Checked studies attribute under half of the gap to unresolved V genes and leave the rest unexplained. V, J and clone size reflect that table, while D and trimming were determined from the DNA. In all, the sample holds under 50,000 clones, and under 95% of those were seen once. Jointly, the top ten make up around 20% of the sample.

Whole blood was collected in K2EDTA tubes by collaborating institutions according to the institutions' own protocols. Collaborator samples were shipped for TCRbeta analysis as frozen whole blood, isolated PBMCs, or DNA extracted from either sample type. Sequencing used peripheral blood. This clonotype was sampled from a man between 65 and 85 years old with active COVID-19. The chain is made from TRBV19 and TRBJ1-5; TRBD1 is perhaps the D gene, given 6 matching bases. The nucleotides read TGTGCCAGCAGCCTGACAGGTGGGAATAGCAATCAGCCCCAGCATTTT. This sequence encodes CASSLTGGNSNQPQHF.